The 28 T cell receptor beta chains below come from one sample, sequenced in a study of cytomegalovirus exposure and HLA in healthy donors (dated 2017 in TCRdb). Libraries were prepared through the immunoSEQ multiplex PCR assay. The multiplex PCR relied on a mix of 60 forward primers for TCR Vbeta segments and 13 reverse primers for TCR Jbeta segments. This is the immuneACCESS table as TCRdb keeps it, with only in-frame sequences that have V and J called. A part of the clones is gone; compared with another copy, unresolved V genes explain less than half, and the rest is unexplained. The sample has about 190,000 clones on record, around 86% of them singletons. The ten largest clonotypes hold around 1.2% of the sample. Sequencing was done on a sample of PBMCs. These TCRs come from a man aged 25 to 45 in good health and CMV-seronegative.

The V call is TRBV7-2, the J call TRBJ1-1, with D perhaps matching TRBD1 (5 bases). The CDR3 contains 13 residues. Germline CDR1 is SGHTA and CDR2 is FQGNSA. V was trimmed by 2 bases and J by 1 base, leaving 5 bases between them. This chain's CDR3 is CASSLTGNTEAFF. The CDR3 coding sequence is TGTGCCAGCAGCTTAACAGGGAACACTGAAGCTTTCTTT.

The V call is TRBV4-1, the J call TRBJ2-2; D is perhaps TRBD2 (6 bases). V lost 5 bases and J lost 4, with 23 bases in between. The CDR3 spans 18 residues. Germline loops: CDR1 MGHRA, CDR2 YSYEKL. The CDR3 nucleotides read TGCGCCAGCAGCGCCTCTAGGACTACTGCCCGGGGCACCGGGGAGCTGTTTTTT. As protein: CASSASRTTARGTGELFF.

The chain recombines TRBV7-6 with TRBJ1-4; D call uncertain. CDR3 length equals 15 residues. Germline V lookup: CDR1 SGHVS, CDR2 FNYEAQ. V lost 1 base and J 0 bases, leaving 6 bases between the germline ends. In DNA form, the CDR3 reads TGTGCCAGCAGCTTAGTCCCGGCAACTAATGAAAAACTGTTTTTT. This sequence encodes CASSLVPATNEKLFF.

The V gene is TRBV19, the J gene TRBJ1-1; D uncertain. Germline V lookup: CDR1 LNHDA, CDR2 SQIVND (reference sequence). The CDR3 loop spans 13 amino acids. V gave up 6 bases and J gave up 5 bases, with 13 bases separating them. The CDR3 is CASRRIAETEAFF. In DNA, the CDR3 is TGTGCCAGTAGACGTATCGCCGAGACTGAAGCTTTCTTT.

The chain joins TRBV29-1 to TRBJ1-1, with 9 bases fitting TRBD1. J gave up 4 bases and V 0 bases, and 18 bases lay outside the gene matches. Germline V lookup: CDR1 SQVTM, CDR2 ANQGSEA. The CDR3 is 19 amino acids. The CDR3 DNA follows: TGCAGCGTTGAAGATCGGACCGGGACAGGGAGCCCGGGCGGCACTGAAGCTTTCTTT. Translation: CSVEDRTGTGSPGGTEAFF.

The rearrangement joins TRBV28 to TRBJ1-1; unclear D gene. CDR1 and CDR2 from the germline V gene are MDHEN and SYDVKM. Trimming stripped 6 bases from V and 5 bases from J, with 10 bases between. The CDR3 contains 12 residues. CDR3 nucleotide sequence: TGTGCCAGCAGGACTACAGAGACTGAAGCTTTCTTT. Amino acids: CASRTTETEAFF.

The chain links TRBV7-8 to TRBJ2-2; weak D call: TRBD1 (5 bases). V gave up 2 bases and J gave up 5 bases, with 9 bases separating them. Germline lookup yields CDR1 SGHVS and CDR2 FQNEAQ. CDR3 length: 14 amino acids. The CDR3 sequence: CASSLYRKTGELFF. Written as DNA, the CDR3 is TGTGCCAGCAGCTTATACAGGAAGACCGGGGAGCTGTTTTTT.

V is TRBV19 and J is TRBJ2-1, with 7 bases identical to TRBD1. J gave up 0 bases and V 6 bases, and 5 bases lay outside the gene matches. The CDR3 extends over 15 amino acids. The V gene's germline CDR1 is LNHDA and CDR2 SQIVND (reference sequence). CDR3 residues: CASSPRDSSYNEQFF. The CDR3 DNA is TGTGCCAGTAGCCCCCGGGACAGCTCCTACAATGAGCAGTTCTTC.

The rearrangement links TRBV2 to TRBJ1-2; TRBD1 is a possible D gene (6 bases). V lost 7 bases and J 5 bases, leaving 23 bases between the germline ends. Germline CDR1 and CDR2: SNHLY and FYNNEI. CDR3 length: 16 residues. The CDR3 DNA reads as TGTGCCAGCACCCCTTGGGTGACAGGATTAAAATATGGCTACACCTTC. Amino acid sequence: CASTPWVTGLKYGYTF. The variable domain in full, with the rest retrieved from reference TRBV2 and TRBJ1-2, is EPEVTQTPSHQVTQMGQEVILRCVPISNHLYFYWYRQILGQKVEFLVSFYNNEISEKSEIFDDQFSVERPDGSNFTLKIRSTKLEDSAMYFCASTPWVTGLKYGYTFGSGTRLTVV.

This clone was counted between two and nine times. The chain recombines TRBV5-4 with TRBJ1-1, with D possibly matching TRBD1 (5 bases). From germline, CDR1 is SGHNT and CDR2 YYREEE (reference sequence). The germline V and J ends were trimmed by 0 bases and 2 bases, with 11 bases remaining between them. This CDR3 has 15 residues. The CDR3, as DNA: TGTGCCAGCAGCTTGGCTGGGGGGGGAAACACTGAAGCTTTCTTT. Its translation is CASSLAGGGNTEAFF. Full variable domain (rest looked up from reference TRBV5-4 and TRBJ1-1): ETGVTQSPTHLIKTRGQQVTLRCSSQSGHNTVSWYQQALGQGPQFIFQYYREEENGRGNFPPRFSGLQFPNYSSELNVNALELDDSALYLCASSLAGGGNTEAFFGQGTRLTVV.

This clone was found once. The gene calls are TRBV27 and TRBJ1-1; D possibly corresponds to TRBD1 (5 bases). Germline-derived CDR1 and CDR2 are MNHEY and SMNVEV (reference sequence). Trimming left V 10 bases short and J 4 bases short, with 13 bases between. The CDR3 consists of 12 residues. The CDR3 coding sequence is TGTGCCACCCCCGGTAGGGGCACTGAAGCTTTCTTT. It encodes CATPGRGTEAFF.

The chain couples TRBV11-2 to TRBJ2-2; 9 bases agree with TRBD2. CDR3 length: 15 residues. The V gene's germline CDR1 is SGHAT and CDR2 FQNNGV. J gave up 0 bases and V 8 bases, and 4 bases lay outside the gene matches. The CDR3 sequence is CASGKRGANTGELFF. CDR3 sequence (DNA): TGTGCCAGCGGGAAGCGGGGGGCGAACACCGGGGAGCTGTTTTTT.

J is TRBJ2-7 and V is TRBV10-2, with D possibly called TRBD1 or TRBD2 (6 bases each). Trimming left V 6 bases short and J 6 bases short, with 18 bases between. This CDR3 comprises 14 residues. CDR1 and CDR2 from the germline V gene are WSHSY and SAAADI. The CDR3 DNA reads as TGCGCCAGCAGGGAGGGATACAGGGTTGGCGAGCAGTACTTC. This codes for CASREGYRVGEQYF.

The J gene is TRBJ2-5, the V gene TRBV2; D is possibly TRBD1 (6 bases). Germline loops: CDR1 SNHLY, CDR2 FYNNEI. This CDR3 contains 13 residues. V was trimmed by 7 bases and J by 9 bases, leaving 18 bases between them. The CDR3 DNA is TGTGCCAGCACCGAGACAGGTCCGGGGCCCCAGTACTTC. Its translation is CASTETGPGPQYF.

In this sample, this clone turned up once. The rearrangement uses TRBV30 and TRBJ2-1; D not certain. The germline V gene has CDR1 GTSNPN and CDR2 SVGIG (reference sequence). V lost 3 bases and J lost 5, with 5 bases in between. The CDR3 length is 11 residues. For the CDR3, the DNA is TGTGCCTGGAGACGGGACAATGAGCAGTTCTTC. Encoded protein: CAWRRDNEQFF.

This clone showed up just a few times. This rearrangement joins TRBV4-1 to TRBJ2-7; 11 nucleotides line up with TRBD2. With V trimmed by 3 bases and J by 3 bases, 7 bases remained unmatched. Germline assignment: CDR1 MGHRA and CDR2 YSYEKL. This CDR3 contains 16 residues. CDR3 coding DNA: TGCGCCAGCAGCCAGGGTGGGACTAGCGGACACTACGAGCAGTACTTC. Its translation: CASSQGGTSGHYEQYF.

This clone was detected only a few times. This chain links TRBV6-5 with TRBJ1-5, with D possibly TRBD1 on 6 matching bases. The germline V gene encodes CDR1 MNHEY and CDR2 SVGAGI. Trimming removed 5 bases from V and 5 bases from J, with 10 bases in between. This CDR3 comprises 13 residues. The CDR3 here is CASSVQGYQPQHF. CDR3 coding DNA: TGTGCCAGCAGTGTACAGGGCTATCAGCCCCAGCATTTT.

V and J are TRBV4-1 and TRBJ2-1; TRBD1 matches at 8 bases. Germline V lookup: CDR1 MGHRA, CDR2 YSYEKL. This CDR3 is 15 amino acids long. The J segment lost 8 bases and the V segment lost 0 bases, leaving 6 bases of the junction unmatched. CDR3 residues: CASSQDQGQGHEQFF. The DNA of the CDR3 is TGCGCCAGCAGCCAAGATCAAGGACAGGGCCATGAGCAGTTCTTC.

The rearrangement joins TRBV30 to TRBJ1-5; perhaps TRBD1 as D (5 bases). Germline V lookup: CDR1 GTSNPN, CDR2 SVGIG (reference sequence). The CDR3 is made up of 16 amino acids. Trimming stripped 0 bases from V and 7 bases from J, with 19 bases between. The CDR3 nucleotides are TGTGCCTGGAGTGTCCCGATCGGCAGGGTGGGACAGCCCCAGCATTTT. Protein product: CAWSVPIGRVGQPQHF.

The V gene is TRBV2, the J gene TRBJ2-2; the D is unclear. Per the germline V gene, CDR1 is SNHLY and CDR2 is FYNNEI. V was trimmed by 6 bases and J by 5 bases, leaving 13 bases between them. The CDR3 runs 14 residues. The CDR3 loop is CASRAVRSTGELFF. Written as DNA, the CDR3 is TGTGCCAGCAGAGCCGTTAGATCGACCGGGGAGCTGTTTTTT.

CDR3 nucleotide sequence: TGTGCCAGCAGCTTAGATGGTTTGGACAGTGAAGCTTTCTTT. It specifies CASSLDGLDSEAFF. This chain uses TRBV7-9 with TRBJ1-1, with D perhaps matching TRBD1 (6 bases). V lost 1 base, J lost 7 bases, and 13 bases lay in between. This CDR3 region has 14 residues. From germline, CDR1 is SEHNR and CDR2 FQNEAQ (reference sequence).

The rearrangement uses TRBV19 and TRBJ1-2, with 8 bases identical to TRBD1. The CDR3 totals 19 residues. Unmatched junction bases numbered 22, after V lost 8 bases and J lost 2 bases. In germline, CDR1 is LNHDA, CDR2 SQIVND (reference sequence). The chain's CDR3 is CASFSYLIRPGQENYGYTF. DNA for the CDR3: TGTGCCAGTTTCTCCTACCTGATACGACCGGGACAGGAGAACTATGGCTACACCTTC.

The gene calls are TRBV13 and TRBJ2-7; no reliable D call. Germline V gives CDR1 PRHDT, CDR2 FYEKMQ (reference sequence). V lost 4 bases to trimming and J lost 2 bases, with 18 bases between them. The CDR3 contains 16 residues. The CDR3 reads CASSSRVGGGTYEQYF. The DNA of the CDR3 is TGTGCCAGCAGCTCCCGGGTGGGTGGCGGAACCTACGAGCAGTACTTC.

This clone came up a few times. The genes are TRBV4-1 and TRBJ2-7, with TRBD2 matching 10 bases. CDR1 and CDR2 from the germline V gene are MGHRA and YSYEKL. V lost 1 base and J lost 6; bases outside the gene matches: 12. The CDR3 runs to 17 residues. The CDR3 reads CASSQVLKRGGPSEQYF. CDR3 coding DNA: TGCGCCAGCAGCCAAGTCCTTAAGCGGGGGGGCCCTTCCGAGCAGTACTTC.

This clone turned up a few times. The chain has TRBV19 and TRBJ2-1; tentatively, D is TRBD1 (6 bases). The CDR3 is made up of 13 amino acids. Per germline, CDR1 LNHDA and CDR2 SQIVND (reference sequence). V lost 5 bases, J lost 4 bases, and 9 bases lay in between. For the CDR3, the DNA is TGTGCCAGTAGTCAGGGGTGGTACAATGAGCAGTTCTTC. It encodes CASSQGWYNEQFF.

This sequence joins TRBV30 and TRBJ2-7; 10 nucleotides agree with TRBD2. The V segment lost 3 bases and the J segment 3 bases; nucleotides outside the gene matches: 11. The germline V gene encodes CDR1 GTSNPN and CDR2 SVGIG (reference sequence). This CDR3 is 16 amino acids long. The CDR3: CAWSPPRTSGYYEQYF. For the CDR3, the DNA is TGTGCCTGGAGCCCACCCCGGACTAGCGGATACTACGAGCAGTACTTC.

The rearrangement links TRBV9 to TRBJ2-1, with D perhaps TRBD1 (6 bases). CDR3 size: 17 residues. Germline CDR1 reads SGDLS; CDR2 reads YYNGEE. Trimming shortened V by 1 base and J by 6 bases, and 20 bases separated the two germline ends. Here the CDR3 DNA reads TGTGCCAGCAGCGTACGGATACTTGCACTACAGGGCAATGAGCAGTTCTTC. Its protein product is CASSVRILALQGNEQFF.

The chain recombines TRBV10-3 with TRBJ1-1, with D tentatively TRBD1 (6 bases). Trimming removed 0 bases at V and 0 bases at J, with 8 bases between. In germline, CDR1 is ENHRY, CDR2 SYGVKD. This CDR3 spans 15 amino acids. The CDR3: CAISESGQLNTEAFF. Written as DNA, the CDR3 is TGTGCCATCAGTGAGTCCGGACAGCTGAACACTGAAGCTTTCTTT.